Below, 9 T cell receptor beta chains from the same sample are listed, as sequenced in a study of metastatic and nonmetastatic thyroid tumors. TCRdb recomputed clones from the PCR reads via MiXCR. The sample contains some 38,000 clones, around 20% of which appear only once. Thyroid surgery was preceded by no treatment in any patient. Input material: blood. The receptors come from a female donor with papillary thyroid cancer or a benign thyroid nodule (not recorded which). Some clones in this sample may be carry-over from other donors' samples.

This clone counts as medium-sized. This chain connects TRBV28 to TRBJ1-1; TRBD1 matches 9 bases. CDR3 size: 16 residues. V lost 5 bases and J lost 0; bases outside the gene matches: 7. The germline gives CDR1 MDHEN, CDR2 SYDVKM. The CDR3 nucleotides are TGTGCCAGCAGTCAGCTGACAGGGGGAATGAACACTGAAGCTTTCTTT. Its translation: CASSQLTGGMNTEAFF.

This clone turned up a few times. The rearrangement uses TRBV24-1 and TRBJ1-5, with TRBD1 as a possible D gene (6 bases). Trimming stripped 4 bases from V and 3 bases from J, with 12 bases between. This CDR3 region has 15 residues. In germline, CDR1 is KGHDR, CDR2 SFDVKD. The CDR3 loop reads CATSDHGGPNQPQHF. The DNA for the CDR3 is TGTGCCACCAGTGACCACGGGGGCCCCAATCAGCCCCAGCATTTT.

This clone was observed many times. The gene calls are TRBV19 and TRBJ2-1, with D perhaps TRBD2 (6 bases). The CDR3 is made up of 15 amino acids. V lost 7 bases, J lost 0 bases, and 13 bases lay in between. CDR1 and CDR2 (germline): LNHDA, SQIVND (reference sequence). The CDR3 sequence: CASKSGDSSYNEQFF. Here the CDR3 DNA reads TGTGCCAGTAAGTCGGGGGATAGCTCCTACAATGAGCAGTTCTTC. The whole variable domain, remainder taken from reference TRBV19 and TRBJ2-1, is DGGITQSPKYLFRKEGQNVTLSCEQNLNHDAMYWYRQDPGQGLRLIYYSQIVNDFQKGDIAEGYSVSREKKESFPLTVTSAQKNPTAFYLCASKSGDSSYNEQFFGPGTRLTVL.

Many counts were recorded for this clone. A single base separates this from a much larger clone, so it may be a read error. The J gene is TRBJ2-7, the V gene TRBV27, with D uncertain. Germline CDR1 is MNHEY and CDR2 is SMNVEV (reference sequence). Trimming cost V 3 bases and J 6 bases, with 6 bases left between them. This CDR3 has 11 residues. CDR3 coding DNA: TGTGCCAGCAGTTTTGGGGTCGAGCAGTACTTC. It encodes CASSFGVEQYF.

The rearrangement joins TRBV27 to TRBJ2-5; 11 bases fit TRBD2. Germline trimming cut 5 bases from V and 1 base from J; bases unmatched to any gene: 9. The CDR3 contains 17 residues. Germline CDR1 MNHEY, CDR2 SMNVEV (reference sequence). The CDR3 region is CASSTRLAGPLQETQYF. CDR3 bases: TGTGCCAGCAGTACCCGACTAGCGGGACCCCTCCAAGAGACCCAGTACTTC.

This clone came up many times. The gene calls are TRBV11-2 and TRBJ2-5; D unresolved. The CDR3 is made up of 12 amino acids. Per germline, CDR1 SGHAT and CDR2 FQNNGV. Trimming took 5 bases from V and 7 from J, leaving 11 bases between them. This chain's CDR3 is CASSPDGGTQYF. The CDR3 coding sequence is TGTGCCAGCAGCCCGGATGGCGGGACCCAGTACTTC.

This clone has ten or more counts. The chain links TRBV19 to TRBJ2-7; D might be TRBD1 (5 bases). The CDR3 sequence is 15 residues long. Germline assignment: CDR1 LNHDA and CDR2 SQIVND (reference sequence). Trimming took 8 bases from V and 4 from J, leaving 21 bases between them. The CDR3, as DNA: TGTGCCAGTGGTGGGGCAGAACCCCCGAATTACGAGCAGTACTTC. This codes for CASGGAEPPNYEQYF. Full variable domain (rest looked up from reference TRBV19 and TRBJ2-7): DGGITQSPKYLFRKEGQNVTLSCEQNLNHDAMYWYRQDPGQGLRLIYYSQIVNDFQKGDIAEGYSVSREKKESFPLTVTSAQKNPTAFYLCASGGAEPPNYEQYFGPGTRLTVT.

Concerning this clone: This could be a read error, since a much larger clone is one nucleotide away. This chain uses TRBV7-9 with TRBJ2-5, with 12 bases fitting TRBD2. Germline CDR1 is SEHNR and CDR2 is FQNEAQ (reference sequence). The CDR3 is 17 residues long. CDR3: CASSLLLAGGPQETHYF. CDR3 bases: TGTGCCAGCAGCTTATTACTAGCGGGAGGCCCCCAAGAGACCCATTACTTC.

This clone was picked up many times. This sequence joins TRBV29-1 and TRBJ2-1, with TRBD2 matching over 8 bases. Germline values: CDR1 SQVTM, CDR2 ANQGSEA. The length of the CDR3 is 13 residues. The ends lost 5 bases at V and 6 bases at J; junction bases unmatched: 6. In DNA, the CDR3 is TGCAGCGTTTCGCGGGAGGAGGGCAATGAGCAGTTCTTC. Translation: CSVSREEGNEQFF.